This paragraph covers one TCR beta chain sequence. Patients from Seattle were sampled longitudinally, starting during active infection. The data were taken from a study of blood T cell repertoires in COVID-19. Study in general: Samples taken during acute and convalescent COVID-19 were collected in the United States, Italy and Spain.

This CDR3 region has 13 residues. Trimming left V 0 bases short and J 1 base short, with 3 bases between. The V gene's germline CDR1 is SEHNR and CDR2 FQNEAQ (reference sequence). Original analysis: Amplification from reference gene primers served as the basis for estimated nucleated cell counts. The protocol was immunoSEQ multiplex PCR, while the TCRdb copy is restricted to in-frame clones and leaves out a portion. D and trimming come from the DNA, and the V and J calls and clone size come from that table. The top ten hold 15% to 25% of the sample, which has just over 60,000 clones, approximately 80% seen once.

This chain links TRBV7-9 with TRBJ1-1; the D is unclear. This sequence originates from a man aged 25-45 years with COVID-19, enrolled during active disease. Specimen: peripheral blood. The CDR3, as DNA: TGTGCCAGCAGCTTAGCACAGAACACTGAAGCTTTCTTT. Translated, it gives CASSLAQNTEAFF.